The 20 T cell receptor beta chains below all came from one sample that was sequenced in a study of cytomegalovirus exposure and HLA in healthy donors. Use of 60 Vbeta and 13 Jbeta primers characterized the PCR. The protocol was immunoSEQ multiplex PCR, while the TCRdb copy is restricted to in-frame clones and leaves out a portion. The data show approximately 110,000 clones, over 60% seen once. The sequencing sample was made of PBMCs. These receptors all stem from a man aged 45 to 65 in good health and CMV-seronegative.

This clone occurred a few times. The chain couples TRBV6-7 to TRBJ1-6; tentative D call: TRBD1 (6 bases). TRBV6-7 falls under the ORF class, with uncertain function. This CDR3 spans 18 amino acids. V shed 6 bases and J shed 0 bases, with 18 bases lying between them. The CDR3 loop is CASSHTRDTTSYNSPLHF. The CDR3, as DNA: TGTGCCAGCAGCCACACCCGGGACACAACCTCCTATAATTCACCCCTCCACTTT.

In this sample, this clone turned up a few times. The chain carries TRBV27 and TRBJ1-1; D not resolved. The CDR3 has 14 amino acids. V was clipped by 8 bases and J by 1 base, with 14 bases between them. CDR1 MNHEY and CDR2 SMNVEV come from the germline V gene (reference sequence). In nucleotides, the CDR3 is TGTGCCAGCGCAGGAGGCTGGGGGAACACTGAAGCTTTCTTT. Its protein product is CASAGGWGNTEAFF.

This clone appeared once. The rearrangement uses TRBV4-3 and TRBJ2-3, with D possibly matching TRBD2 (5 bases). The V gene lost 0 bases and the J gene lost 10 bases, with 11 bases spanning the gap. The length of the CDR3 is 13 residues. CDR1 LGHNA and CDR2 YSLEER come from the germline V gene. In nucleotides, the CDR3 is TGCGCCAGCAGCCAAGATGGACGGGGTTCGCAGTATTTT. This translates into CASSQDGRGSQYF.

The chain links TRBV25-1 to TRBJ2-7, with no clear D. Germline lookup yields CDR1 MGHDK and CDR2 SYGVNS. CDR3 length: 12 residues. Trimming stripped 5 bases from V and 0 bases from J, with 5 bases between. CDR3 coding DNA: TGTGCCAGCAGTCCCAACTCCTACGAGCAGTACTTC. This gives the protein CASSPNSYEQYF.

J is TRBJ2-5 and V is TRBV6-1, with 11 bases matching TRBD2. The V segment lost 4 bases and the J segment 4 bases; nucleotides outside the gene matches: 8. CDR1 is MNHNS and CDR2 is SASEGT in the germline V gene. The CDR3 is 16 amino acids. The CDR3 is CASSVSLAGGGETQYF. The CDR3 DNA follows: TGTGCCAGCAGTGTCTCTCTAGCGGGGGGCGGAGAGACCCAGTACTTC.

Only a few counts were recorded for this clone. CDR3 nucleotide sequence: TGCGCCAGCAGCTTCGTCCGGGACAGGGCAGAGACCCAGTACTTC. It is translated as CASSFVRDRAETQYF. This chain links TRBV5-1 with TRBJ2-5, with 9 nucleotides matching TRBD1. V gave up 2 bases and J gave up 4 bases; unmatched junction bases: 6. The CDR3 is 15 amino acids. Germline CDR1 reads SGHRS; CDR2 reads YFSETQ.

The rearrangement joins TRBV4-2 to TRBJ2-3; the match to TRBD1 covers 8 bases. The CDR3 runs to 18 residues. CDR1 is LGHNA and CDR2 is YNFKEQ in the germline V gene. V shed 1 base and J 6 bases; nucleotides not matched to a gene: 15. The CDR3 DNA sequence: TGTGCCAGCAGCCAAGTAAGGCAGGGGGCCCTGACGGGGGATACGCAGTATTTT. The encoded protein is CASSQVRQGALTGDTQYF.

The V gene is TRBV6-1, the J gene TRBJ1-5; D gene uncertain. Trimming stripped 3 bases from V and 11 bases from J, with 17 bases between. Germline-derived CDR1 and CDR2 are MNHNS and SASEGT. The CDR3 totals 14 residues. The CDR3 DNA follows: TGTGCCAGCAGTGATCGCGGGGTCCGTAGGTCCCAGCATTTT. Translating it yields CASSDRGVRRSQHF.

The CDR3 reads CASSPGRRSSPLHF. The DNA for the CDR3 is TGTGCCAGCAGCCCCGGGAGAAGATCTTCACCCCTCCACTTT. The V gene is TRBV13, the J gene TRBJ1-6; no definite D call. Between the trimmed V and J ends, which lost 5 bases and 9 bases, there was a span of 14 bases. The CDR3 is 14 residues long. In germline, CDR1 is PRHDT, CDR2 FYEKMQ (reference sequence).

This clone was seen a few times. J is TRBJ2-5 and V is TRBV7-6; weak D call: TRBD1 (6 bases). Germline V gene lookup returns CDR1 SGHVS and CDR2 FNYEAQ. The CDR3 contains 11 residues. Between the trimmed V and J ends, which lost 4 bases and 6 bases, there was a span of 6 bases. The CDR3 region is CASSWGQTQYF. In DNA form, the CDR3 reads TGTGCCAGCAGCTGGGGGCAGACCCAGTACTTC. The complete variable domain, with remaining parts taken from reference TRBV7-6 and TRBJ2-5, reads GAGVSQSPRYKVTKRGQDVALRCDPISGHVSLYWYRQALGQGPEFLTYFNYEAQQDKSGLPNDRFSAERPEGSISTLTIQRTEQRDSAMYRCASSWGQTQYFGPGTRLLVL.

The rearrangement joins TRBV19 to TRBJ1-2, with D maybe TRBD1 (5 bases). Trimming pared 0 bases from V and 6 bases from J, leaving 14 bases between. This CDR3 is 15 amino acids long. CDR1 LNHDA and CDR2 SQIVND come from the germline V gene (reference sequence). The CDR3 region is CASSIDVGQGDGYTF. CDR3 DNA: TGTGCCAGTAGTATAGACGTAGGTCAGGGCGATGGCTACACCTTC.

This clone showed up just once. The chain links TRBV9 to TRBJ1-4; 11 nucleotides line up with TRBD1. From germline, CDR1 is SGDLS and CDR2 YYNGEE. CDR3 size: 14 residues. Trimming took 5 bases from V and 7 from J; bases not matched to a gene: 4. CDR3 DNA: TGTGCCAGCAGTGGGACAGGGGGGGGTGAAAAACTGTTTTTT. Protein product: CASSGTGGGEKLFF.

The chain couples TRBV19 to TRBJ1-6; D is possibly TRBD1 (6 bases). This CDR3 has 15 amino acids. Germline CDR1 is LNHDA and CDR2 is SQIVND (reference sequence). Deletions cut 5 bases from V and 11 bases from J, with 19 bases between. The DNA of the CDR3 is TGTGCCAGTAGTCAGGCAGGACAATCAGGGGCACCCCTCCACTTT. Translating it yields CASSQAGQSGAPLHF.

In DNA form, the CDR3 reads TGCAGCGTTGTTCGGGGGACAGGCTACAATGAGCAGTTCTTC. As protein: CSVVRGTGYNEQFF. V is TRBV29-1 and J is TRBJ2-1; 8 bases are shared with TRBD1. The trim removed 4 bases at V and 3 bases at J, leaving 5 bases unmatched. The CDR3 sequence is 14 residues long. Germline V gene lookup returns CDR1 SQVTM and CDR2 ANQGSEA.

CDR3 amino acids: CASSTVSNTGELFF. For the CDR3, the DNA is TGTGCCAGTAGTACCGTCTCGAACACCGGGGAGCTGTTTTTT. The chain carries TRBV19 and TRBJ2-2; unclear D gene. The CDR3 extends over 14 amino acids. V lost 4 bases, J lost 0 bases, and 6 bases lay in between. Germline CDR1 and CDR2: LNHDA and SQIVND (reference sequence). The variable domain in full, completed from reference TRBV19 and TRBJ2-2, reads DGGITQSPKYLFRKEGQNVTLSCEQNLNHDAMYWYRQDPGQGLRLIYYSQIVNDFQKGDIAEGYSVSREKKESFPLTVTSAQKNPTAFYLCASSTVSNTGELFFGEGSRLTVL.

This clone was counted between two and nine times. This chain joins TRBV28 and TRBJ2-1, with 9 nucleotides matching TRBD2. J was trimmed by 11 bases and V by 3 bases; bases with no gene match: 11. The CDR3 contains 15 residues. Germline V gene lookup returns CDR1 MDHEN and CDR2 SYDVKM. The CDR3 sequence: CASSFGGGANGQQFF. CDR3 nucleotide sequence: TGTGCCAGCAGTTTCGGCGGGGGGGCAAACGGTCAGCAGTTCTTC.

The V call is TRBV18, the J call TRBJ2-5; D gene ambiguous. Germline CDR1 reads KGHSH; CDR2 reads LQKENI. V was cut by 3 bases and J by 1 base, with 6 bases left in between. The CDR3 sequence is 13 residues long. This chain's CDR3 is CASSPESQETQYF. The CDR3 bases are TGTGCCAGCTCACCCGAGAGCCAAGAGACCCAGTACTTC.

The chain recombines TRBV9 with TRBJ2-3, with 13 bases fitting TRBD2. The junction had 4 bases not matched to a gene; V was cut back by 3 bases and J by 9 bases. Germline CDR1 SGDLS, CDR2 YYNGEE. CDR3 size: 14 residues. The CDR3 nucleotides read TGTGCCAGCAGCGGACTAGCGGGGGGAGACACGCAGTATTTT. Its protein is CASSGLAGGDTQYF.

The chain carries TRBV6-5 and TRBJ2-5; D might be TRBD2 (7 bases). This CDR3 comprises 12 residues. Germline V gene sequence: CDR1 MNHEY, CDR2 SVGAGI. Between the trimmed V and J ends, which lost 6 bases and 5 bases, there was a span of 10 bases. The CDR3 sequence is CASRRGGETQYF. The CDR3 nucleotides are TGTGCCAGCAGAAGGGGGGGTGAGACCCAGTACTTC.

The rearrangement joins TRBV2 to TRBJ2-3; possible D gene TRBD2, 7 bases. CDR3 length equals 16 residues. Germline loops: CDR1 SNHLY, CDR2 FYNNEI. Trimming pared 8 bases from V and 10 bases from J, leaving 28 bases between. CDR3 region: CASSLGGAGEYEAQYF. The CDR3 DNA reads as TGTGCCAGCTCCCTTGGGGGGGCGGGGGAATACGAGGCGCAGTATTTT.